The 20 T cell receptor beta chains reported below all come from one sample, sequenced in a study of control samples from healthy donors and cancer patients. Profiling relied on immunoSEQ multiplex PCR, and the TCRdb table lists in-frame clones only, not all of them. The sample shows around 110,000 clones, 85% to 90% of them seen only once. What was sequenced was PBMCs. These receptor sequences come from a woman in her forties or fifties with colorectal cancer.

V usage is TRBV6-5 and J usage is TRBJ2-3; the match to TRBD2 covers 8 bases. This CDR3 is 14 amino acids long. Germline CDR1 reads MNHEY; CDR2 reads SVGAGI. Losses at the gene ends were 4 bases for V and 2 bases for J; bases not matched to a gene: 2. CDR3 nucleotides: TGTGCCAGCAGTTCGGGGGGGAACACAGATACGCAGTATTTT. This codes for CASSSGGNTDTQYF.

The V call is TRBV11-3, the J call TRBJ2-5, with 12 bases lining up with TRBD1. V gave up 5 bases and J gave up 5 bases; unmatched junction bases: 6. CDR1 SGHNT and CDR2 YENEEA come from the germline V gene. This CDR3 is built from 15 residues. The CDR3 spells CASSPGTGGAETQYF. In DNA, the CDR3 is TGTGCCAGCAGCCCGGGGACAGGGGGCGCGGAGACCCAGTACTTC.

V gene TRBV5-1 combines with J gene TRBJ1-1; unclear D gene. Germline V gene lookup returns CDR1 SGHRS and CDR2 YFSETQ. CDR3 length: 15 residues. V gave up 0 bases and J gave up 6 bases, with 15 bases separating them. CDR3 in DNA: TGCGCCAGCAGCTTGGTCCGGCTTGGTTTTTCTGAAGCTTTCTTT. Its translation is CASSLVRLGFSEAFF. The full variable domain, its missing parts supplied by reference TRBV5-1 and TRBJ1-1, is KAGVTQTPRYLIKTRGQQVTLSCSPISGHRSVSWYQQTPGQGLQFLFEYFSETQRNKGNFPGRFSGRQFSNSRSEMNVSTLELGDSALYLCASSLVRLGFSEAFFGQGTRLTVV.

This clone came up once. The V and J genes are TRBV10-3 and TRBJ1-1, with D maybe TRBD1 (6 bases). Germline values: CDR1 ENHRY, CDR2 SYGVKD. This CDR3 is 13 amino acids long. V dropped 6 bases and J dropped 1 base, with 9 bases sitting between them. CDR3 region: CAISQGRNTEAFF. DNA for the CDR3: TGTGCCATCAGCCAGGGGAGGAACACTGAAGCTTTCTTT.

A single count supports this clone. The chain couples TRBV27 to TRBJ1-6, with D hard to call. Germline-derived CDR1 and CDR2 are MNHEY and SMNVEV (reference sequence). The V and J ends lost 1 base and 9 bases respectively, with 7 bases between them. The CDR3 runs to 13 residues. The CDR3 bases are TGTGCCAGCAGTTTATACAACGTTTCACCCCTCCACTTT. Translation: CASSLYNVSPLHF.

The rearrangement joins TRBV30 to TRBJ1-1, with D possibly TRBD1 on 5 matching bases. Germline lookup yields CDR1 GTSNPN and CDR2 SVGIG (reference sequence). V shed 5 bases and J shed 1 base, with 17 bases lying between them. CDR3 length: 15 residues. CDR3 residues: CAWQRSDRRNTEAFF. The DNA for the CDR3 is TGTGCCTGGCAGAGATCCGACAGACGGAACACTGAAGCTTTCTTT.

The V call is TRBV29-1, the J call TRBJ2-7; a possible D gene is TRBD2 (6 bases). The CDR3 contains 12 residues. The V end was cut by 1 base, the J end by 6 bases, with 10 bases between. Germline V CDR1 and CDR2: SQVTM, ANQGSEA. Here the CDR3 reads CSVEGAGTEQYF. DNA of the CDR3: TGCAGCGTTGAAGGCGCGGGGACCGAGCAGTACTTC.

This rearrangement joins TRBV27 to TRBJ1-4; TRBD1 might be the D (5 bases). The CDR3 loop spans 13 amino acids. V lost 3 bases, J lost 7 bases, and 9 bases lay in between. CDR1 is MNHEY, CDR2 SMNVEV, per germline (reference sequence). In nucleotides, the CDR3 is TGTGCCAGCAGTTTGCAGGGTGGTGAAAAACTGTTTTTT. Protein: CASSLQGGEKLFF.

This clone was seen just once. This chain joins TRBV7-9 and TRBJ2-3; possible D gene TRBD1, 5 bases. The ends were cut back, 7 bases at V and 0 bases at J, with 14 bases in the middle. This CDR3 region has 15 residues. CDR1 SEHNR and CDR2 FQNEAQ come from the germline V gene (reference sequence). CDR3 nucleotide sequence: TGTGCCAGCAACGAAGGGGTCACTAGCACAGATACGCAGTATTTT. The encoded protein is CASNEGVTSTDTQYF. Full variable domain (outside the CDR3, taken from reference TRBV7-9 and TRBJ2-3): DTGVSQNPRHKITKRGQNVTFRCDPISEHNRLYWYRQTLGQGPEFLTYFQNEAQLEKSRLLSDRFSAERPKGSFSTLEIQRTEQGDSAMYLCASNEGVTSTDTQYFGPGTRLTVL.

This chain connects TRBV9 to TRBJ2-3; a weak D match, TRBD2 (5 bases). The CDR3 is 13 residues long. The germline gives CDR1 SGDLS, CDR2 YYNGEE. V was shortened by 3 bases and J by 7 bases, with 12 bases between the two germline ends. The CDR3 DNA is TGTGCCAGCAGCGGGACTGGTTACAATACGCAGTATTTT. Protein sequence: CASSGTGYNTQYF.

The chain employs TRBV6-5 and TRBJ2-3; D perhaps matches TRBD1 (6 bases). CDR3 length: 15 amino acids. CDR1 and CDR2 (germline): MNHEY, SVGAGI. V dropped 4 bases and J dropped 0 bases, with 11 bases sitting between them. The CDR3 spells CASSLRTDSTDTQYF. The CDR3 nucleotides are TGTGCCAGCAGTTTGAGGACAGACAGCACAGATACGCAGTATTTT.

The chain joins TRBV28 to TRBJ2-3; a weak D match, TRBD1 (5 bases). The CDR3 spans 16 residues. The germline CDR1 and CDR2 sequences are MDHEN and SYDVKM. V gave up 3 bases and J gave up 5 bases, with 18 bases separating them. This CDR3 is CASSLPLGRVGDTQYF. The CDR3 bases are TGTGCCAGCAGTTTGCCCCTGGGCAGGGTCGGAGATACGCAGTATTTT.

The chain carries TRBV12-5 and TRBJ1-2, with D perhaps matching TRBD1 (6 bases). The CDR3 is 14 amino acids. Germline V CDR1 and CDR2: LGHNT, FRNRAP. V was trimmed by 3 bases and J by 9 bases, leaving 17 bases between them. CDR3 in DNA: TGTGCTAGTGGTTTAATCTCTCGTAGGGGGAGCTACACCTTC. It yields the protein CASGLISRRGSYTF.

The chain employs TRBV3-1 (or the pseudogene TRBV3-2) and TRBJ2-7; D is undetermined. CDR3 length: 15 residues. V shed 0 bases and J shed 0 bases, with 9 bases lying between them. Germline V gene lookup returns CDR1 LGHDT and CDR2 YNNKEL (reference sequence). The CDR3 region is CASSQDLSHSYEQYF. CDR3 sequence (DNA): TGTGCCAGCAGCCAAGATCTCTCACACTCCTACGAGCAGTACTTC.

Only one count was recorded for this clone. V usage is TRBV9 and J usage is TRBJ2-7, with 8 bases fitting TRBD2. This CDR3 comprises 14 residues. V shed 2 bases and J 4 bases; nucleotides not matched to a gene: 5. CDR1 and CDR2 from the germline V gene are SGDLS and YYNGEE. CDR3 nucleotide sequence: TGTGCCAGCAGCGTGAGCGGGGGAACGTACGAGCAGTACTTC. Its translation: CASSVSGGTYEQYF.

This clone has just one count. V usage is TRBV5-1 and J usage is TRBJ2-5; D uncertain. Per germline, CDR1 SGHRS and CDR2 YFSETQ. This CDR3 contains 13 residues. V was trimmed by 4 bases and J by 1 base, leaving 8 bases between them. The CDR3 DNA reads TGCGCCAGCAGCACAAAATTCCAAGAGACCCAGTACTTC. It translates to CASSTKFQETQYF.

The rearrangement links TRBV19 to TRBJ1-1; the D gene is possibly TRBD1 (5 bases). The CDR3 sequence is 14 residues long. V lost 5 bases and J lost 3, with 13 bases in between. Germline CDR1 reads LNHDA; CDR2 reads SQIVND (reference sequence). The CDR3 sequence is CASSPQTDYTEAFF. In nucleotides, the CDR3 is TGTGCCAGTAGTCCTCAGACAGACTACACTGAAGCTTTCTTT.

CDR3 sequence: CASSPGTDAYEQYF. For the CDR3, the DNA is TGTGCCAGCTCACCGGGGACTGATGCCTACGAGCAGTACTTC. The V gene is TRBV18, the J gene TRBJ2-7, with a weak D call TRBD2 (6 bases). V was shortened by 3 bases and J by 2 bases, with 11 bases between the two germline ends. The CDR3 runs to 14 residues. Germline V lookup: CDR1 KGHSH, CDR2 LQKENI.

CDR3 coding DNA: TGTGCCAGCAGCTCTGTTTTCGGGGGACCCCGTTCACCCCTCCACTTT. Protein sequence: CASSSVFGGPRSPLHF. The chain has TRBV5-6 and TRBJ1-6; TRBD1 is a possible D gene (5 bases). In germline, CDR1 is SGHDT, CDR2 YYEEEE. V shed 3 bases and J shed 9 bases, with 19 bases lying between them. This CDR3 has 16 amino acids.

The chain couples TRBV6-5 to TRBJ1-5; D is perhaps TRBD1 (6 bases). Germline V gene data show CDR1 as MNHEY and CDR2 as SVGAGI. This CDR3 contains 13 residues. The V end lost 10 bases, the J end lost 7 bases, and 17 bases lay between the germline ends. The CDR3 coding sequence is TGTGCCACCCGCGGGGGGGCCGGGCAGCCCCAGCATTTT. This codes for CATRGGAGQPQHF.